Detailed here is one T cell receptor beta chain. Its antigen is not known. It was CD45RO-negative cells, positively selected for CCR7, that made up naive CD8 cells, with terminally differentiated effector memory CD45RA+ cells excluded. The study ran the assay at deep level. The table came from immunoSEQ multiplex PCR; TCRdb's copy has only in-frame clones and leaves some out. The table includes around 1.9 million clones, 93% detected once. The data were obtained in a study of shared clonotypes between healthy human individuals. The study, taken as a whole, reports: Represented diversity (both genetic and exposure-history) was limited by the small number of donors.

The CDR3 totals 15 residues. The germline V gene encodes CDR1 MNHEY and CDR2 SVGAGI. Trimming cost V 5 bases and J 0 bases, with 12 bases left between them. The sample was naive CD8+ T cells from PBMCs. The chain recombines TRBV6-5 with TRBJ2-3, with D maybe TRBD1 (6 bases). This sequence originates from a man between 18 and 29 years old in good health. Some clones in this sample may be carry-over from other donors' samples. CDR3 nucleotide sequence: TGTGCCAGCAGTACCCTAAGGGGGAGCACAGATACGCAGTATTTT. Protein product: CASSTLRGSTDTQYF.